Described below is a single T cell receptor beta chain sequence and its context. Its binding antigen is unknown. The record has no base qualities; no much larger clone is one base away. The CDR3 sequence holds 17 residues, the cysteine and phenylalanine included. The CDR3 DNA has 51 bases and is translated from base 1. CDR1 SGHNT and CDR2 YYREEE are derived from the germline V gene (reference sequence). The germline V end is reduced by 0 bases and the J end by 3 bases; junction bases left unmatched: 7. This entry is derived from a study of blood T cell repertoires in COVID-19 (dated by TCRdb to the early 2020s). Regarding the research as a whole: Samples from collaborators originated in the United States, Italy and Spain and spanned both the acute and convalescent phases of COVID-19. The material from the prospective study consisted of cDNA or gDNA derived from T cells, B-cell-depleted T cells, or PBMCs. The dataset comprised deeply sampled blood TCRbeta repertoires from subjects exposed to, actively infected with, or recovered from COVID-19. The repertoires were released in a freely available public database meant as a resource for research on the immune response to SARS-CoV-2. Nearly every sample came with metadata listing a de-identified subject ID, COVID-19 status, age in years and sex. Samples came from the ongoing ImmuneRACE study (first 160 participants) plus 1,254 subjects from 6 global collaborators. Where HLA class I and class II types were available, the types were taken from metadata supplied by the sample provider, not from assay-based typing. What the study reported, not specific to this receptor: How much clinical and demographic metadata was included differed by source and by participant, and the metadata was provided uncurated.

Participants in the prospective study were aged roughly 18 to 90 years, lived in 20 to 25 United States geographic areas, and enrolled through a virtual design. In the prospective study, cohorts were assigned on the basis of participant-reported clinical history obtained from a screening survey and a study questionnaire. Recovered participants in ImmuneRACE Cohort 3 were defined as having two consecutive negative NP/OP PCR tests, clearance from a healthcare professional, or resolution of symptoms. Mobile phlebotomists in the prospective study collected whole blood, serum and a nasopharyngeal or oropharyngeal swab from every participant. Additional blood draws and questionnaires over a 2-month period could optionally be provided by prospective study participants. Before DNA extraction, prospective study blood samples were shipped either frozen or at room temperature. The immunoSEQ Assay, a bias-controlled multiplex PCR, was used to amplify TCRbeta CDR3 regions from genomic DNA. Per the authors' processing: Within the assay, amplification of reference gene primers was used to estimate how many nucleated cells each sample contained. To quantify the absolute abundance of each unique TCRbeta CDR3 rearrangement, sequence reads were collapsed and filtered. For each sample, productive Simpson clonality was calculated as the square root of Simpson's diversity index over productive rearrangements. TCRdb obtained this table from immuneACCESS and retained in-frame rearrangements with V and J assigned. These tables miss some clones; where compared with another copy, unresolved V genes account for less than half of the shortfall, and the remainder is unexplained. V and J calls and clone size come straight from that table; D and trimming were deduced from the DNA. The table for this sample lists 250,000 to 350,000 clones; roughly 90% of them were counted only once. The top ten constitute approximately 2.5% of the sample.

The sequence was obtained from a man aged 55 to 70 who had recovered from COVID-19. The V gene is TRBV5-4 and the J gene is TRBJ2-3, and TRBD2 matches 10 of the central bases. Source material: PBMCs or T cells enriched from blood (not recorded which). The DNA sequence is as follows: TGTGCCAGCAGCTTGGTTCTAGCGGGAGTGGGGACAGATACGCAGTATTTT. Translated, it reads CASSLVLAGVGTDTQYF.